The table lists the clone carrying this TCR beta chain with a few counts. The sample is drawn from a study of T cell repertoires in cytomegalovirus infection. Each CDR3 protein gets one entry after TCRdb re-called the reads with MiXCR. The profile shows more than 500,000 distinct CDR3 sequences, 16% of them singletons. The CDR3 spans 16 residues. The V and J ends lost 5 bases and 0 bases respectively, with 13 bases between them. CDR1 and CDR2 from the germline V gene are SGHVS and FNYEAQ. Sequencing was carried out using CD8+ T cells from PBMCs. The receptor's source is a human donor in good health (CMV status not recorded). Some clones in this sample may be carry-over from other donors' samples. The gene calls are TRBV7-6 and TRBJ1-4, with D uncertain. This CDR3 reads CASSLVTATTNEKLFF. The CDR3 DNA follows: TGTGCCAGCAGCCTAGTCACAGCCACAACTAATGAAAAACTGTTTTTT. Full variable domain (rest looked up from reference TRBV7-6 and TRBJ1-4): GAGVSQSPRYKVTKRGQDVALRCDPISGHVSLYWYRQALGQGPEFLTYFNYEAQQDKSGLPNDRFSAERPEGSISTLTIQRTEQRDSAMYRCASSLVTATTNEKLFFGSGTQLSVL.